A selection of T cell receptor beta chains follows, all from one sample in a study of T cell responses to AZD1222 COVID-19 vaccine. Measured with immunoSEQ multiplex PCR; TCRdb has only the in-frame clones, and not every one. Of about 100,000 clones listed, 88% were seen once; the top ten hold about 8.7%. This material consisted of peripheral blood, taken on day 0 of AZD1222 vaccination. These receptors were collected from an adult in good health. Each CDR3 is given with its conserved first and last residue. D genes are given only for firm matches. Size tells how often a clone was seen (once, few, many) or the class of an expanded clone, and some rows leave it out.

d_gene	v_gene	abundance	j_gene	CDR3aa	CDR3nt
NA	TRBV2	NA	TRBJ1-2	CASIEWANYGYTF	TGTGCCAGCATAGAATGGGCCAACTATGGCTACACCTTC
NA	TRBV11-2	NA	TRBJ2-3	CASSSRQALYTDTQYF	TGTGCCAGCAGCTCCCGACAGGCGTTATACACAGATACGCAGTATTTT
NA	TRBV10-2	NA	TRBJ1-2	CASSGAGDVSGYTF	TGCGCCAGCAGTGGGGCCGGGGATGTGAGTGGCTACACCTTC
NA	TRBV4-3	once	TRBJ1-5	CASSQDSQINQPQHF	TGCGCCAGCAGCCAAGATTCCCAGATCAATCAGCCCCAGCATTTT
NA	TRBV4-1	NA	TRBJ1-2	CASSQDSGASGYTF	TGCGCCAGCAGCCAAGACAGCGGGGCAAGTGGCTACACCTTC
TRBD1	TRBV29-1	NA	TRBJ1-2	CSVVSRQGDGYTF	TGCAGCGTTGTATCTAGGCAGGGGGATGGCTACACCTTC
TRBD1	TRBV29-1	once	TRBJ1-5	CSVGQGDQPQHF	TGCAGCGTTGGACAGGGAGATCAGCCCCAGCATTTT
NA	TRBV6-1	once	TRBJ1-2	CASSEVLQSYTF	TGTGCCAGCAGTGAAGTTCTTCAAAGCTACACCTTC
NA	TRBV7-3	once	TRBJ2-1	CASSPSADPRDNEQFF	TGTGCCAGCAGCCCATCGGCAGACCCTAGGGACAATGAGCAGTTCTTC
NA	TRBV2	NA	TRBJ1-3	CASRRVGSSGNTIYF	TGTGCCAGCAGGAGGGTGGGCAGCTCTGGAAACACCATATATTTT